The 30 T cell receptor beta chains listed next were all sequenced from one sample in a study of cytomegalovirus exposure and HLA in healthy donors. The PCR used 60 Vbeta and 13 Jbeta primers. The data were produced by immunoSEQ multiplex PCR, yet TCRdb's version contains in-frame clones alone and is incomplete. The sample holds tens of thousands of clones, about 75% seen once. The source material was PBMCs. The origin of the receptors is a female donor in good health and CMV-seronegative.

V usage is TRBV15 and J usage is TRBJ2-7, with a possible D match to TRBD2 (5 bases). The length of the CDR3 is 13 residues. Germline CDR1 LNHNV, CDR2 YYDKDF (reference sequence). Deletions cut 3 bases from V and 3 bases from J, with 9 bases between. CDR3 DNA: TGTGCCACCAGCAGCGGGAACTTCTACGAGCAGTACTTC. Translating it yields CATSSGNFYEQYF.

V gene TRBV6-1 combines with J gene TRBJ2-7; D is uncertain. From germline, CDR1 is MNHNS and CDR2 SASEGT. The CDR3 consists of 13 residues. V was cut by 6 bases and J by 1 base, with 10 bases left in between. CDR3 bases: TGTGCCAGCAGCGTAGAGAGGTCCTACGAGCAGTACTTC. It codes for CASSVERSYEQYF.

This rearrangement joins TRBV19 to TRBJ1-5; unclear D gene. Trimming shortened V by 3 bases and J by 2 bases, and 14 bases separated the two germline ends. There are 16 residues in the CDR3. Per germline, CDR1 LNHDA and CDR2 SQIVND (reference sequence). The CDR3 reads CASSIARWEGNQPQHF. In nucleotides, the CDR3 is TGTGCCAGTAGTATCGCTCGCTGGGAGGGCAATCAGCCCCAGCATTTT.

In its sample, this clone was seen once. V usage is TRBV5-1 and J usage is TRBJ1-1; the match to TRBD1 covers 7 bases. V was clipped by 2 bases and J by 4 bases; unmatched bases: 5. CDR3 size: 14 residues. Germline V gene sequence: CDR1 SGHRS, CDR2 YFSETQ. The chain's CDR3 is CASSFGTDITEAFF. The DNA of the CDR3 is TGCGCCAGCAGCTTCGGGACAGACATCACTGAAGCTTTCTTT.

The chain is built from TRBV28 and TRBJ1-5; D may be TRBD1 (6 bases). CDR1 and CDR2 (germline): MDHEN, SYDVKM. The CDR3 runs 15 residues. Between the trimmed V and J ends, which lost 3 bases and 1 base, there was a span of 10 bases. The CDR3 reads CASSFPGTSNQPQHF. The CDR3 bases are TGTGCCAGCAGTTTTCCGGGGACAAGCAATCAGCCCCAGCATTTT.

The chain recombines TRBV7-9 with TRBJ2-1; 8 bases align to TRBD2. With 1 base clipped from V and 8 bases from J, the junction kept 4 bases outside the gene matches. The CDR3 runs 14 residues. Germline V lookup: CDR1 SEHNR, CDR2 FQNEAQ (reference sequence). CDR3 protein: CASSLELAADEQFF. The CDR3 DNA reads as TGTGCCAGCAGCTTAGAACTAGCGGCAGATGAGCAGTTCTTC.

The genes are TRBV7-2 and TRBJ1-6; 8 positions match TRBD1. This CDR3 region has 16 residues. J was trimmed by 8 bases and V by 5 bases; bases with no gene match: 11. Germline CDR1 SGHTA, CDR2 FQGNSA. CDR3 sequence reads: CASSPFSAGGYSPLHF. The CDR3 nucleotides read TGTGCCAGCAGCCCGTTCTCTGCAGGGGGCTATTCACCCCTCCACTTT.

As for this clone: In the same sample, other DNA sequences code for this CDR3. The rearrangement uses TRBV5-1 and TRBJ2-3; 8 nucleotides line up with TRBD2. Germline CDR1 SGHRS, CDR2 YFSETQ. V lost 3 bases and J lost 4; bases outside the gene matches: 4. The length of the CDR3 is 14 residues. CDR3 nucleotides: TGCGCCAGCAGCTCGGGGGGGGGCGCAGATACGCAGTATTTT. Protein: CASSSGGGADTQYF. Full variable domain (missing parts from reference TRBV5-1 and TRBJ2-3): KAGVTQTPRYLIKTRGQQVTLSCSPISGHRSVSWYQQTPGQGLQFLFEYFSETQRNKGNFPGRFSGRQFSNSRSEMNVSTLELGDSALYLCASSSGGGADTQYFGPGTRLTVL.

The chain joins TRBV9 to TRBJ2-3; the D gene is possibly TRBD2 (5 bases). Trimming took 3 bases from V and 1 from J, leaving 21 bases between them. The CDR3 runs to 18 residues. Germline CDR1 SGDLS, CDR2 YYNGEE. DNA of the CDR3: TGTGCCAGCAGCGCCCGAAGAGGGAACAGAGATCGCACAGATACGCAGTATTTT. Its translation is CASSARRGNRDRTDTQYF.

The chain has TRBV27 and TRBJ2-1; TRBD1 aligns across 7 bases. Trimming cost V 4 bases and J 3 bases; bases outside gene matches: 6. The CDR3 length is 15 residues. CDR1 is MNHEY, CDR2 SMNVEV, per germline (reference sequence). CDR3 nucleotides: TGTGCCAGCAGTTCCCGGGACAGATACTACAATGAGCAGTTCTTC. Its translation: CASSSRDRYYNEQFF.

Concerning this clone: A read error may produce the germline difference seen at one junction end. The CDR3 reads CASSPSPSGWETQYF. DNA of the CDR3: TGTGCTAGCAGCCCATCACCTAGCGGGTGGGAGACCCAGTACTTC. This chain joins TRBV7-7 and TRBJ2-5, with 8 positions matching TRBD2. Germline V lookup: CDR1 SSHAT, CDR2 FNYEAQ (reference sequence). There are 15 residues in the CDR3.

The chain employs TRBV6-6 and TRBJ1-2; D unresolved. V shed 5 bases and J shed 2 bases, with 9 bases lying between them. The CDR3 loop spans 13 amino acids. CDR1 is MNHNY, CDR2 SVGAGI, per germline (reference sequence). The CDR3 region has the DNA TGTGCCAGCAGTCAAGGGAGGAACTATGGCTACACCTTC. Translating gives CASSQGRNYGYTF.

V usage is TRBV29-1 and J usage is TRBJ2-5, with D possibly TRBD2 on 5 matching bases. There are 10 residues in the CDR3. Trimming left V 7 bases short and J 5 bases short, with 8 bases between. The germline gives CDR1 SQVTM, CDR2 ANQGSEA. DNA for the CDR3: TGCAGCGCCGGCGGGGAGACCCAGTACTTC. Encoded protein: CSAGGETQYF.

This clone was recorded once. The chain recombines TRBV28 with TRBJ2-3; no clear D. In germline, CDR1 is MDHEN, CDR2 SYDVKM. The CDR3 is 12 residues long. V lost 6 bases and J 6 bases, leaving 10 bases between the germline ends. The CDR3 reads CASSSSLDTQYF. In nucleotides, the CDR3 is TGTGCCAGCAGCTCCTCTCTTGATACGCAGTATTTT. The entire variable domain, with the rest obtained from reference TRBV28 and TRBJ2-3, is as follows: DVKVTQSSRYLVKRTGEKVFLECVQDMDHENMFWYRQDPGLGLRLIYFSYDVKMKEKGDIPEGYSVSREKKERFSLILESASTNQTSMYLCASSSSLDTQYFGPGTRLTVL.

The CDR3 loop reads CASRNSGSLQPQHF. Written as DNA, the CDR3 is TGTGCCAGCAGAAACTCAGGGTCCCTTCAGCCCCAGCATTTT. The chain carries TRBV6-5 and TRBJ1-5; possible D gene TRBD1, 5 bases. Trimming removed 6 bases from V and 6 bases from J, with 15 bases in between. The V gene's germline CDR1 is MNHEY and CDR2 SVGAGI. This CDR3 is built from 14 residues.

The rearrangement links TRBV28 to TRBJ1-2; 8 bases map to TRBD1. After removal of 5 bases from V and 10 bases from J, the junction contained 15 bases not matched to a gene. The CDR3 length is 15 residues. The germline V gene encodes CDR1 MDHEN and CDR2 SYDVKM. The CDR3 region is CASSGPGQAILSYTF. CDR3 coding DNA: TGTGCCAGCAGTGGACCGGGACAGGCTATTCTCTCCTACACCTTC.

The rearrangement joins TRBV5-1 to TRBJ2-1; tentative D call: TRBD1 (5 bases). This CDR3 is built from 13 residues. Germline V lookup: CDR1 SGHRS, CDR2 YFSETQ. V was pared by 4 bases and J by 8 bases, with 13 bases between. This CDR3 is CASSMSGADEQFF. The CDR3 coding sequence is TGCGCCAGCAGCATGTCTGGGGCCGATGAGCAGTTCTTC.

The chain combines TRBV6-1 with TRBJ2-5; 11 bases are shared with TRBD2. V trimming: 4 bases; J trimming: 3 bases; junction bases outside the gene matches: 4. The CDR3 length is 15 residues. Germline assignment: CDR1 MNHNS and CDR2 SASEGT. The CDR3 nucleotides are TGTGCCAGCAGTGTTCTAGCGGGAGGTGAAGAGACCCAGTACTTC. It encodes CASSVLAGGEETQYF.

This chain connects TRBV2 to TRBJ1-5; D possibly corresponds to TRBD1 (6 bases). The V gene lost 4 bases and the J gene lost 6 bases, with 13 bases spanning the gap. The CDR3 is 14 amino acids. Germline CDR1 SNHLY, CDR2 FYNNEI. The CDR3 nucleotides read TGTGCCAGCAGTGGGACGGGGGGGCGTCAGCCCCAGCATTTT. This translates into CASSGTGGRQPQHF. The entire variable domain, with the rest obtained from reference TRBV2 and TRBJ1-5, is as follows: EPEVTQTPSHQVTQMGQEVILRCVPISNHLYFYWYRQILGQKVEFLVSFYNNEISEKSEIFDDQFSVERPDGSNFTLKIRSTKLEDSAMYFCASSGTGGRQPQHFGDGTRLSIL.

This sequence joins TRBV5-1 and TRBJ2-1; 7 bases are a match to TRBD2. The junction had 4 bases not matched to a gene; V was cut back by 1 base and J by 3 bases. Looked up from germline, CDR1 is SGHRS and CDR2 is YFSETQ. The CDR3 spans 15 residues. This CDR3 is CASSLSAGVYNEQFF. The CDR3 region has the DNA TGCGCCAGCAGCTTGTCCGCGGGGGTCTACAATGAGCAGTTCTTC.

The V and J genes are TRBV27 and TRBJ2-1; 10 nucleotides agree with TRBD2. Germline-derived CDR1 and CDR2 are MNHEY and SMNVEV (reference sequence). This CDR3 contains 15 residues. With V trimmed by 2 bases and J by 4 bases, 2 bases remained unmatched. The CDR3 loop is CASSLVAGGYNEQFF. In DNA, the CDR3 is TGTGCCAGCAGTTTAGTAGCGGGAGGTTACAATGAGCAGTTCTTC.

V and J are TRBV7-8 and TRBJ2-6; 8 bases line up with TRBD1. The CDR3 contains 21 residues. Per germline, CDR1 SGHVS and CDR2 FQNEAQ. Losses at the gene ends were 0 bases for V and 0 bases for J; bases not matched to a gene: 13. The DNA of the CDR3 is TGTGCCAGCAGCTTAGCAAGGAAAGACGGGACAGGAGACTCTGGGGCCAACGTCCTGACTTTC. As protein: CASSLARKDGTGDSGANVLTF.

The count of this clone is one. This chain joins TRBV2 and TRBJ2-7; D is unclear. The CDR3 is 12 amino acids. The germline CDR1 and CDR2 sequences are SNHLY and FYNNEI. Trimming removed 4 bases from V and 6 bases from J, with 10 bases in between. In DNA, the CDR3 is TGTGCCAGCAGTGTTAGAACGGGCGAGCAGTACTTC. Translated, it gives CASSVRTGEQYF.

V usage is TRBV27 and J usage is TRBJ1-3; D possibly corresponds to TRBD1 (5 bases). V dropped 2 bases and J dropped 2 bases, with 13 bases sitting between them. The CDR3 sequence is 16 residues long. The germline gives CDR1 MNHEY, CDR2 SMNVEV (reference sequence). The CDR3, as DNA: TGTGCCAGCAGTTTACAGGGCCGGAACCCTGGAAACACCATATATTTT. It specifies CASSLQGRNPGNTIYF.

The chain couples TRBV7-2 to TRBJ2-3, with a weak D call TRBD2 (6 bases). The CDR3 covers 16 residues. V was cut by 1 base and J by 3 bases, with 14 bases left in between. From germline, CDR1 is SGHTA and CDR2 FQGNSA. The CDR3 loop reads CASSLVASARTDTQYF. The CDR3 coding sequence is TGTGCCAGCAGCTTAGTCGCTAGCGCGAGGACAGATACGCAGTATTTT. Full variable domain (outside the CDR3, taken from reference TRBV7-2 and TRBJ2-3): GAGVSQSPSNKVTEKGKDVELRCDPISGHTALYWYRQSLGQGLEFLIYFQGNSAPDKSGLPSDRFSAERTGGSVSTLTIQRTQQEDSAVYLCASSLVASARTDTQYFGPGTRLTVL.

The chain has TRBV5-1 and TRBJ1-4, with D tentatively TRBD1 (5 bases). This CDR3 contains 14 residues. Germline lookup yields CDR1 SGHRS and CDR2 YFSETQ. The V gene lost 8 bases and the J gene lost 0 bases, with 11 bases spanning the gap. The CDR3 region is CASTRGATNEKLFF. As DNA, the CDR3 is TGCGCCAGTACCCGGGGGGCAACTAATGAAAAACTGTTTTTT.

The rearrangement joins TRBV6-1 to TRBJ2-6; perhaps TRBD2 as D (6 bases). The V gene lost 6 bases and the J gene lost 3 bases, with 9 bases spanning the gap. This CDR3 has 14 residues. CDR1 MNHNS and CDR2 SASEGT come from the germline V gene. CDR3 DNA sequence: TGTGCCAGCAGGACTAGAGGTGGGGCCAACGTCCTGACTTTC. Amino acid sequence: CASRTRGGANVLTF.

The chain joins TRBV6-5 to TRBJ2-7, with TRBD2 as a possible D gene (5 bases). With 10 bases removed from V and 2 bases from J, the gap between germline ends came to 9 bases. CDR1 MNHEY and CDR2 SVGAGI come from the germline V gene. The length of the CDR3 is 11 residues. In DNA, the CDR3 is TGTGCCACCGGAGGTACCTACGAGCAGTACTTC. It translates to CATGGTYEQYF.

V usage is TRBV5-4 and J usage is TRBJ2-5; the D gene is possibly TRBD1 (6 bases). Germline V CDR1 and CDR2: SGHNT, YYREEE (reference sequence). The CDR3 consists of 14 residues. The V gene lost 4 bases and the J gene lost 1 base, with 11 bases spanning the gap. CDR3 region: CASSPGDIQETQYF. The CDR3 nucleotides are TGTGCCAGCAGCCCCGGGGACATCCAAGAGACCCAGTACTTC.

This clone was detected once. The chain is built from TRBV4-1 and TRBJ2-7; D unclear. V was shortened by 3 bases and J by 4 bases, with 10 bases between the two germline ends. The length of the CDR3 is 13 residues. Per the germline V gene, CDR1 is MGHRA and CDR2 is YSYEKL. The CDR3 sequence is CASSQNSGYEQYF. The CDR3 coding sequence is TGCGCCAGCAGCCAGAACAGTGGGTACGAGCAGTACTTC.